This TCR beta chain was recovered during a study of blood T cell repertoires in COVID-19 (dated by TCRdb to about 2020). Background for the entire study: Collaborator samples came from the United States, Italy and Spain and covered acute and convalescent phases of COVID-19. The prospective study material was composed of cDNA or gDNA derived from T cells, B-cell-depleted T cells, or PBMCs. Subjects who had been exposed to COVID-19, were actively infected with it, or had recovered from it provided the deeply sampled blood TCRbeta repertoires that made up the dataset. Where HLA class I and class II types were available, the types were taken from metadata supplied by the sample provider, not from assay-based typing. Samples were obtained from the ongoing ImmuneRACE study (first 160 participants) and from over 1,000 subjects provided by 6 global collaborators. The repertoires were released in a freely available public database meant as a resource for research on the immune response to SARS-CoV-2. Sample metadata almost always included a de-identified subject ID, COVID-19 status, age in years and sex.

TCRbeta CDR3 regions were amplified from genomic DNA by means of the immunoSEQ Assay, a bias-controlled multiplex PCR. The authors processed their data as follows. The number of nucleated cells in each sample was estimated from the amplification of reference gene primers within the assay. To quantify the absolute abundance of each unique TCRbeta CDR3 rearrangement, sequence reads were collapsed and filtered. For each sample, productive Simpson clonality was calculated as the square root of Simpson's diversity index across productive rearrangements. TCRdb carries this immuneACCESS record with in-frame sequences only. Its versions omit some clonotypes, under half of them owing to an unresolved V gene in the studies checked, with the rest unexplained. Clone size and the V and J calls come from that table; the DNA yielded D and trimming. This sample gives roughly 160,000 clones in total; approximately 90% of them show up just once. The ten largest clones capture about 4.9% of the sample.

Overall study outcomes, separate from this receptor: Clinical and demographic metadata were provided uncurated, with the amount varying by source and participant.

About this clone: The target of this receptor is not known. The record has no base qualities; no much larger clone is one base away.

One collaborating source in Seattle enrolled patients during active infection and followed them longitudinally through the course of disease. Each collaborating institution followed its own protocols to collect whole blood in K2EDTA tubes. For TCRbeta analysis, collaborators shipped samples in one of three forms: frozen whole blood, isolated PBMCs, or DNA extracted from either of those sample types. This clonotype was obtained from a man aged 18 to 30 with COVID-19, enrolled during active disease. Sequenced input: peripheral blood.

The DNA is as follows: TGTGCCACCAGTGGAAACAGGGGAATGGTATACAATGAGCAGTTCTTC. This sequence encodes CATSGNRGMVYNEQFF. In this chain, TRBV24-1 is recombined with TRBJ2-1; 7 bases in between match TRBD1. V lost 5 bases and J lost 4 bases, and the count of bases not matched to a germline gene is 10. CDR1 and CDR2, looked up from the germline V gene, are KGHDR and SFDVKD. Its CDR3 holds 16 amino acids, cysteine through phenylalanine. The only DNA kept is the CDR3, 48 bases in frame from the first base.